This TCR beta chain emerged from a study of blood T cell repertoires in COVID-19. Background on the study: Donors in the United States, Italy and Spain gave samples during acute or convalescent COVID-19. T cells, B-cell-depleted T cells, or PBMCs supplied cDNA or gDNA.

The ends were cut back, 0 bases at V and 7 bases at J, with 10 bases in the middle. The CDR3 is 13 residues long. Looked up from germline, CDR1 is MNHEY and CDR2 is SVGAGI. Original methodology: Estimation of nucleated cell counts relied on the amplification of reference gene primers. Measured with immunoSEQ multiplex PCR; TCRdb has only the in-frame clones, and not every one. The DNA was the basis for D and trimming; V, J and clone size are from that table. The data contain more than 50,000 clones, roughly 88% of them seen just once; the ten biggest clones take up approximately 4%. V and J are TRBV6-5 and TRBJ2-7; tentatively, D is TRBD2 (5 bases). The sample taken for sequencing was peripheral blood. The sequence was obtained from a human donor in a cohort sampled during active COVID-19. The CDR3: CASSYSTTGEQYF. The CDR3 nucleotides read TGTGCCAGCAGTTACTCGACGACGGGAGAGCAGTACTTC.